These 7 T cell receptor beta chains were all obtained from the same sample, sequenced in a study of neoadjuvant anti-PD-1 for oral cavity cancer (dated by TCRdb to 2020 to 2022). The library was made by the immunoSEQ multiplex PCR assay. Not all clones reach the TCRdb copy of this immuneACCESS table, which keeps in-frame sequences only. Checked studies attribute under half of the gap to unresolved V genes and leave the rest unexplained. The sample includes some 33,000 clones, with around four fifths observed a single time. Around 3.7% of the sample goes to the ten largest clones. The time point label on this specimen signifies: after neoadjuvant nivolumab, at surgical resection. Here the sequenced sample was PBMCs, taken after nivolumab (anti-PD-1) treatment. These receptor sequences come from a person aged 35-79 years with oral cavity squamous cell carcinoma.

This chain links TRBV5-8 with TRBJ1-5; TRBD1 might be the D (5 bases). Between the trimmed V and J ends, which lost 0 bases and 0 bases, there was a span of 16 bases. The V gene's germline CDR1 is SGHTS and CDR2 YDEGEE. This CDR3 region has 18 residues. CDR3 protein: CASSLDRTGDDSNQPQHF. The CDR3 coding sequence is TGTGCCAGCAGCTTGGATCGTACGGGGGACGATAGCAATCAGCCCCAGCATTTT. The complete variable domain, with remaining parts taken from reference TRBV5-8 and TRBJ1-5, reads EAGVTQSPTHLIKTRGQQATLRCSPISGHTSVYWYQQALGLGLQFLLWYDEGEERNRGNFPPRFSGRQFPNYSSELNVNALELEDSALYLCASSLDRTGDDSNQPQHFGDGTRLSIL.

This clone was detected a few times. This chain links TRBV7-4 with TRBJ2-7, with TRBD1 matching 8 bases. Germline V gives CDR1 SGHVT, CDR2 SQSDAQ. Trimming removed 5 bases from V and 3 bases from J; junction bases left unmatched: 3. The CDR3 length is 13 residues. As DNA, the CDR3 is TGTGCCAGCAGCCCCACAGGGGGCTACGAGCAGTACTTC. This codes for CASSPTGGYEQYF.

This clone was seen only once. The rearrangement uses TRBV9 and TRBJ1-6; 10 bases map to TRBD1. Germline-derived CDR1 and CDR2 are SGDLS and YYNGEE. J lost 5 bases, V lost 4 bases, and 3 bases had no gene match. This CDR3 has 15 residues. CDR3 coding DNA: TGTGCCAGCAGCATCGGACAGGGGGATAATTCACCCCTCCACTTT. It specifies CASSIGQGDNSPLHF.

This clone was seen more than once but under ten times. The chain links TRBV28 to TRBJ1-1; no definite D call. V was cut by 10 bases and J by 0 bases, with 24 bases left in between. The length of the CDR3 is 17 residues. Germline values: CDR1 MDHEN, CDR2 SYDVKM. CDR3 nucleotide sequence: TGTGCCATATCATTAAGGCCAGTACGAGGAGTGAACACTGAAGCTTTCTTT. Translated, it gives CAISLRPVRGVNTEAFF.

The chain couples TRBV4-1 to TRBJ2-7; D might be TRBD2 (5 bases). V was trimmed by 0 bases and J by 9 bases, leaving 15 bases between them. Germline V gives CDR1 MGHRA, CDR2 YSYEKL. This CDR3 contains 14 residues. The CDR3 sequence is CASSQDVRVWGQYF. The CDR3, as DNA: TGCGCCAGCAGCCAAGATGTGAGGGTATGGGGGCAGTACTTC.

This chain connects TRBV28 to TRBJ2-5; the D gene could be TRBD1 or TRBD2 (5 bases each). V was pared by 1 base and J by 7 bases, with 19 bases between. Germline assignment: CDR1 MDHEN and CDR2 SYDVKM. CDR3 length equals 16 residues. CDR3 sequence reads: CASSLSMWGTGGTQYF. In DNA, the CDR3 is TGTGCCAGCAGTTTATCCATGTGGGGCACAGGAGGGACCCAGTACTTC.

This chain connects TRBV6-5 to TRBJ1-2; D remains unclear. The germline V gene has CDR1 MNHEY and CDR2 SVGAGI. This CDR3 region has 14 residues. Deletions cut 7 bases from V and 0 bases from J, with 12 bases between. The CDR3 region has the DNA TGTGCCAGCAAAATCGGGTTAGCTAACTATGGCTACACCTTC. It encodes CASKIGLANYGYTF.